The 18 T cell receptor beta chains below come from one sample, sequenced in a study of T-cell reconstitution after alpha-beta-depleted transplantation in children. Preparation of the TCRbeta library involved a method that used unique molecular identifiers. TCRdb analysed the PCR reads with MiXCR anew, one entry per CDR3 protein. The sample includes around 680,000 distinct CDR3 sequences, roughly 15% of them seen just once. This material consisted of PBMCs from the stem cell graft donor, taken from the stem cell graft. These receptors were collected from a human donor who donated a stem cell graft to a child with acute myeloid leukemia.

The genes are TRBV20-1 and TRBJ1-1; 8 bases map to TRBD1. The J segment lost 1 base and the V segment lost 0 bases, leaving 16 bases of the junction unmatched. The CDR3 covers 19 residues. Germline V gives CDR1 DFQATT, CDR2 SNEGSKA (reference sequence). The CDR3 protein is CSARDYRGEARDGNTEAFF. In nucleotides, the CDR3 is TGCAGTGCTAGAGATTACAGGGGGGAGGCCAGGGACGGGAACACTGAAGCTTTCTTT.

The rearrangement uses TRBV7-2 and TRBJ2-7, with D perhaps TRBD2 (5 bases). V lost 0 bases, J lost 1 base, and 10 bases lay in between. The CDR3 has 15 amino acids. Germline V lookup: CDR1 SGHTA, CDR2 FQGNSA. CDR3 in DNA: TGTGCCAGCAGCTTAGCCGCGCGGGTATCCTACGAGCAGTACTTC. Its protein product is CASSLAARVSYEQYF.

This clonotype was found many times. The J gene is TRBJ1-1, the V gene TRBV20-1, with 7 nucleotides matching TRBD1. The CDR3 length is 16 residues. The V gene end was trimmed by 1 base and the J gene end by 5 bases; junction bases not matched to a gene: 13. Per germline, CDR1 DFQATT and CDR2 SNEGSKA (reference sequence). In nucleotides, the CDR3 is TGCAGTGCTAGAGGGGTAAAACAGGGGTTAAGAACTGAAGCTTTCTTT. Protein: CSARGVKQGLRTEAFF.

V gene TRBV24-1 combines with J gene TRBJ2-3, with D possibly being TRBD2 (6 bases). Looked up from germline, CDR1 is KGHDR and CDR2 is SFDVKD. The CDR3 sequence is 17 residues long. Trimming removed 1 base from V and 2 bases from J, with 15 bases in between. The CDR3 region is CATSDFGTSVYTDTQYF. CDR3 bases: TGTGCCACCAGTGATTTTGGGACTTCCGTTTACACAGATACGCAGTATTTT.

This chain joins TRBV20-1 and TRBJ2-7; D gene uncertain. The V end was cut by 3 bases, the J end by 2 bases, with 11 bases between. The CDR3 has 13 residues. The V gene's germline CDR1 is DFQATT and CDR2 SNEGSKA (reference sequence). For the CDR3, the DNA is TGCAGTGCTAGCCACAGTGTGACCTACGAGCAGTACGTC. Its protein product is CSASHSVTYEQYV.

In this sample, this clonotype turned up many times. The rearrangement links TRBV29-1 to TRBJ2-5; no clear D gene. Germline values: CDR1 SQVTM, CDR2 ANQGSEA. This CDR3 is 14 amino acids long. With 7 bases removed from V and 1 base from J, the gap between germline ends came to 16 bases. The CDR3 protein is CSAQYQESQETQYF. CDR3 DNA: TGCAGCGCCCAGTACCAGGAATCCCAAGAGACCCAGTACTTC.

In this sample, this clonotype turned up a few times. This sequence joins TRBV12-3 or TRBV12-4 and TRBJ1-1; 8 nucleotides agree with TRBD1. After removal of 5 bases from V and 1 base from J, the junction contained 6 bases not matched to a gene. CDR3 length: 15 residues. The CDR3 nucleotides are TGTGCCAGCAGTCAGGGGGGACAGGAGAACACTGAAGCTTTCTTT. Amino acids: CASSQGGQENTEAFF.

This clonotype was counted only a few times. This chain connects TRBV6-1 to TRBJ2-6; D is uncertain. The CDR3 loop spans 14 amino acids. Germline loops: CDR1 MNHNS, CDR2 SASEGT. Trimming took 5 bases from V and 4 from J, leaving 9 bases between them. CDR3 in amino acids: CASSPSRGANVLTF. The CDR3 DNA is TGTGCCAGCAGTCCCTCTAGGGGGGCCAACGTCCTGACTTTC.

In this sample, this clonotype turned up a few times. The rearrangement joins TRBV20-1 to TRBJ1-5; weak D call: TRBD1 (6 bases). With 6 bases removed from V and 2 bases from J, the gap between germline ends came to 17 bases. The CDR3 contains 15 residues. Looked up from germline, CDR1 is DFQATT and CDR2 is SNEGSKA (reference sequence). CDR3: CSAQRRGAGNQPQHF. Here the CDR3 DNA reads TGCAGTGCACAGCGGCGGGGGGCTGGCAATCAGCCCCAGCATTTT.

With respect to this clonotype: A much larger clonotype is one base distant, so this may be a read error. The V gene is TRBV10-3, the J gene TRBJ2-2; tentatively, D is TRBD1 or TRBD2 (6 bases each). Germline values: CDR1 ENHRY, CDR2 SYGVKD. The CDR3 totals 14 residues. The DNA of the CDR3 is TGTGCCATCGCCCGTCAGGGGAGAGGCGGGGACCTGTTTTTT. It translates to CAIARQGRGGDLFF.

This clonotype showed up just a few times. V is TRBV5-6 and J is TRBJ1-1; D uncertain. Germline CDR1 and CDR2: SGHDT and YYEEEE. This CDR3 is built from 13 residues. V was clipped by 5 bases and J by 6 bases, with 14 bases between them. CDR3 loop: CASRMGGLSEAFF. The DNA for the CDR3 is TGTGCCAGCAGGATGGGTGGGCTCTCTGAAGCTTTCTTT.

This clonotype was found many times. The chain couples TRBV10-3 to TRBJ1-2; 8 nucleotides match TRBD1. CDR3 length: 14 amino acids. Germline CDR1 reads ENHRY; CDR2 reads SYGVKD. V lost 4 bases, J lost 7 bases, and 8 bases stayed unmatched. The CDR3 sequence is CAISGTGKTSGYTF. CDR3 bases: TGTGCCATCAGTGGGACAGGGAAGACGAGTGGCTACACCTTC.

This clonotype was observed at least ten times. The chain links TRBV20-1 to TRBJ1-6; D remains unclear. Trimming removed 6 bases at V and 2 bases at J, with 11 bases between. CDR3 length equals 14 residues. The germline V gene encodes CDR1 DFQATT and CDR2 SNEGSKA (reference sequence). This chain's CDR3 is CSAPIGTYNSPLHF. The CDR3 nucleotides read TGCAGTGCCCCGATCGGCACCTATAATTCACCCCTCCACTTT.

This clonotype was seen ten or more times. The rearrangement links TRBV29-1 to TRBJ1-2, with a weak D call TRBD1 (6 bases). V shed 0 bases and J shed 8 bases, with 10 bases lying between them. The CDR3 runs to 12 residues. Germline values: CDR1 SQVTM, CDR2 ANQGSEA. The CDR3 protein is CSVEEAGEGYTF. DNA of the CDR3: TGCAGCGTTGAAGAGGCAGGGGAGGGCTACACCTTC.

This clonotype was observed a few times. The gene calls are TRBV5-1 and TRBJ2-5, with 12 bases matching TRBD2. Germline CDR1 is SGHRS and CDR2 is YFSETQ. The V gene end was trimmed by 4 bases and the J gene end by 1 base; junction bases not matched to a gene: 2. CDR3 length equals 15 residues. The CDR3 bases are TGCGCCAGCAGCATGACTAGCGGGGGCCAAGAGACCCAGTACTTC. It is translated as CASSMTSGGQETQYF.

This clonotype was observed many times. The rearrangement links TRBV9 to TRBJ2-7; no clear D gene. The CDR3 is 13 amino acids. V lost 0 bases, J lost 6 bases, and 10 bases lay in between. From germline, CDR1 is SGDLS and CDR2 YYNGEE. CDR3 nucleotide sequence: TGTGCCAGCAGCGTAGAAGTCGGTGCCGAGCAGTACTTC. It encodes CASSVEVGAEQYF.

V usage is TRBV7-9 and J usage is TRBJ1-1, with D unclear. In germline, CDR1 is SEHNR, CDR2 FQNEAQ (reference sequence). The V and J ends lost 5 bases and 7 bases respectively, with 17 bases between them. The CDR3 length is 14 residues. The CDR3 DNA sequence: TGTGCCAGCAGCGACACGACCTGGGCGGTTGAAGCTTTCTTT. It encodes CASSDTTWAVEAFF. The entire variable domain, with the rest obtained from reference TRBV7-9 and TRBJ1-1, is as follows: DTGVSQNPRHKITKRGQNVTFRCDPISEHNRLYWYRQTLGQGPEFLTYFQNEAQLEKSRLLSDRFSAERPKGSFSTLEIQRTEQGDSAMYLCASSDTTWAVEAFFGQGTRLTVV.

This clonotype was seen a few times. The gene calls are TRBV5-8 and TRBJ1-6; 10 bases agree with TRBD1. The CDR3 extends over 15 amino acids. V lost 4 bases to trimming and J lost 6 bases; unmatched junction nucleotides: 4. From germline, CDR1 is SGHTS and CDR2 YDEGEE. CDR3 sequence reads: CASSTGTGVNSPLHF. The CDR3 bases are TGTGCCAGCAGCACCGGGACAGGGGTTAATTCACCCCTCCACTTT. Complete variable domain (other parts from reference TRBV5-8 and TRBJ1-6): EAGVTQSPTHLIKTRGQQATLRCSPISGHTSVYWYQQALGLGLQFLLWYDEGEERNRGNFPPRFSGRQFPNYSSELNVNALELEDSALYLCASSTGTGVNSPLHFGNGTRLTVT.